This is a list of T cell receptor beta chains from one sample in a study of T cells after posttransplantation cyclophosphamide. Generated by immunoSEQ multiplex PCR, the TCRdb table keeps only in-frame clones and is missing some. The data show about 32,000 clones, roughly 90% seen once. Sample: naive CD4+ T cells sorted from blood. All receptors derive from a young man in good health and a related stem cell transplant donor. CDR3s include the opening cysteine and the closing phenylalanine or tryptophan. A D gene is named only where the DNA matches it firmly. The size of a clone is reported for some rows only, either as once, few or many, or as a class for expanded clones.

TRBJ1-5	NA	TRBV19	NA	TGTGCCAGTAGTATGGAGGGCAATCAGCCCCAGCATTTT	CASSMEGNQPQHF
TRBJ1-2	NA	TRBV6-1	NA	TGTGCCAGCAGTGAAGGGGGGCAGGGCTATGGCTACACCTTC	CASSEGGQGYGYTF
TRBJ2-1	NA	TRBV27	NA	TGTGCCAGCAGGGGCCTGAGGGAGGAGCAGTTCTTC	CASRGLREEQFF
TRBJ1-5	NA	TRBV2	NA	TGTGCCAGCAGTGAGGTAGCAGGGCCATATAGCAATCAGCCCCAGCATTTT	CASSEVAGPYSNQPQHF
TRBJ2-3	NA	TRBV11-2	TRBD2	TGTGCCAGCAGCTTTTCCGGGACTAGCGGAACAGATACGCAGTATTTT	CASSFSGTSGTDTQYF
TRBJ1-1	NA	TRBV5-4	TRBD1	TGTGCCAGCAGCGGCCGGGACAGGGGGCATGAAGCTTTCTTT	CASSGRDRGHEAFF
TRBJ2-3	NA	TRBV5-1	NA	TGCGCCAGCAGCTTGGTTCAGTTCACAGATACGCAGTATTTT	CASSLVQFTDTQYF
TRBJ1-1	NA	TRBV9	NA	TGTGCCAGCAGCGCCCGACAGATGAACACTGAAGCTTTCTTT	CASSARQMNTEAFF
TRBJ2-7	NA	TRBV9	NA	TGTGCCAGCAGCGTAGTCGGGGGATTCTCCTACGAGCAGTACTTC	CASSVVGGFSYEQYF
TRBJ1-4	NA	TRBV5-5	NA	TGTGCCAGCAGCTTGGGCAGGGGCAATGAAAAACTGTTTTTT	CASSLGRGNEKLFF
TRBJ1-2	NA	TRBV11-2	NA	TGTGCCAGCAGCTTAGAAGGGGGCTATGGCTACACCTTC	CASSLEGGYGYTF
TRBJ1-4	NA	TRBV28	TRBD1	TGTGCCAGCAGACCTCAGGGGGCTGGAACTAATGAAAAACTGTTTTTT	CASRPQGAGTNEKLFF
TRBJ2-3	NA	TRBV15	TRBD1	TGTGCCACCAGCAGAGATAGGGACAGGGGAGCAGATACGCAGTATTTT	CATSRDRDRGADTQYF
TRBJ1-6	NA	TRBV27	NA	TGTGCCAGCAGTTTCCTTCTGGGGCCTATCCGTTCACCCCTCCACTTT	CASSFLLGPIRSPLHF
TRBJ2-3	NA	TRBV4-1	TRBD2	TGCGCCAGCAGCCAAACGCTAGCGGGGGCGAGGGTAGCAGATACGCAGTATTTT	CASSQTLAGARVADTQYF
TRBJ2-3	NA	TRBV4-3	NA	TGCGTCAGCAGCCAAGATGTGGTAGCGGAGTACACAGATACGCAGTATTTT	CVSSQDVVAEYTDTQYF
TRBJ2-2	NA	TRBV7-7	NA	TGTGCTAGCAGCTTATCCAGTACGAACACCGGGGAGCTGTTTTTT	CASSLSSTNTGELFF
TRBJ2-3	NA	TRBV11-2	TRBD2	TGTGCCAGCAGGGAGCTAGCGGGGGCACGGGGTACGCAGTATTTT	CASRELAGARGTQYF
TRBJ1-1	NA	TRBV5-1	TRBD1	TGCGCCAGCAGGACTAACGTAGGACAGGGGGCGGCTGAAGCTTTCTTT	CASRTNVGQGAAEAFF
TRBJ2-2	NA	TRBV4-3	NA	TGCGCCAGCTCGGTACTCATGCTGAACACCGGGGAGCTGTTTTTT	CASSVLMLNTGELFF
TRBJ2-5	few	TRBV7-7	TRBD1	TGTGCCAGCAGCCCAGGACAGGCGAATCTTCGAGAGACCCAGTACTTC	CASSPGQANLRETQYF
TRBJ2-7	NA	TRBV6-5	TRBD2	TGTGCCAGCAGTTACGGGACTAGCGGAACCTACGAGCAGTACTTC	CASSYGTSGTYEQYF
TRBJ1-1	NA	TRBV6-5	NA	TGTGCCTCCGAGGGAGGGGCCTCTGAAGCTTTCTTT	CASEGGASEAFF
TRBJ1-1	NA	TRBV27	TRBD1	TGTGCCAGCAGCCTACAGGGGGTCACTGAAGCTTTCTTT	CASSLQGVTEAFF
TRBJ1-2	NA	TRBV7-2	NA	TGTGCCAGCAGCTTAGCGCCAGGGCCATATGGCTACACCTTC	CASSLAPGPYGYTF
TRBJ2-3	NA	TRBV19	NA	TGTGCCAGTAGTAAAGTAGCAGATACGCAGTATTTT	CASSKVADTQYF
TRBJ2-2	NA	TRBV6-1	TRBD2	TGTGCCAGCAGTGAGTCTAGCGGGGTCACCGGGGAGCTGTTTTTT	CASSESSGVTGELFF
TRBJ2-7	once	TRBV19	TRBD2	TGTGCCAGTAGTATAAGGTCGGGGGGGATCTACGAGCAGTACTTC	CASSIRSGGIYEQYF
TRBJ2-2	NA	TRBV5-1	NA	TGCGCCAGCAGCTTGGGGGGCAACACCGGGGAGCTGTTTTTT	CASSLGGNTGELFF
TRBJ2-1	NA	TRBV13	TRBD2	TGTGCCAGCAGCCGACCCTCACTAGCGGGGGGGCGTGGTGAGCAGTTCTTC	CASSRPSLAGGRGEQFF
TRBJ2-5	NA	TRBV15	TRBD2	TGTGCCACCAGCAATTCCGGGACTAGCGGGGGGGCCGAGACCCAGTACTTC	CATSNSGTSGGAETQYF
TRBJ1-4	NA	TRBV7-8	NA	TGTGCCAGCAGCTTAGAGGGGCTGGACCCTTATAATGAAAAACTGTTTTTT	CASSLEGLDPYNEKLFF
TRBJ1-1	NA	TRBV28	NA	TGTGCCAGCAGGTGGGCTTTGAACACTGAAGCTTTCTTT	CASRWALNTEAFF
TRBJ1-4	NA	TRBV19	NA	TGTGCCAGTAGCCTCGCCCGGACAGCCTCAAATGAAAAACTGTTTTTT	CASSLARTASNEKLFF
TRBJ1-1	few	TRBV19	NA	TGTGCCAGTAGTATGGCTAGGAACACTGAAGCTTTCTTT	CASSMARNTEAFF
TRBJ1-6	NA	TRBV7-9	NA	TGTGCCAGCAGCGGAGAACCTAATTCACCCCTCCACTTT	CASSGEPNSPLHF
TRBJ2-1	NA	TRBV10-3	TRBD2	TGTGCCATCAGGGCTGGCGGGGGGGCTGATGAGCAGTTCTTC	CAIRAGGGADEQFF
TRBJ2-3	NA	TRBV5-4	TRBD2	TGTGCCAGCAGTTACCCCGGGACTAGCGCTAGCACAGATACGCAGTATTTT	CASSYPGTSASTDTQYF
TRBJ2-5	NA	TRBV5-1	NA	TGCGCCAGCAGCTTGGCAGGGGTGGAGACCCAGTACTTC	CASSLAGVETQYF